Listed below are T cell receptor beta chains from one sample, sequenced in a study of vaccination effects on CD4 cells after COVID-19. These TCRs are of unknown antigen specificity. The protocol was immunoSEQ multiplex PCR, while the TCRdb copy is restricted to in-frame clones and leaves out a portion. The profile shows tens of thousands of clones, 76% of them singletons. Sequenced here: CD4+ T cells from PBMCs cultured with HCoV-NL63 spike peptides, sampled before COVID-19 vaccination. The source of these receptors is a human donor who received a COVID-19 vaccine. The CDR3 runs from the conserved cysteine through the conserved F or W. A D gene is named only where the DNA matches it firmly. Not every row has a clone size; where given, it reads once, few, many or a size class.

v_gene: TRBV28; j_gene: TRBJ1-2; abundance: -; d_gene: -; CDR3nt: TGTGCCAGCAATAGATCTGGGCGGGACTACACCTTC; CDR3aa: CASNRSGRDYTF
v_gene: TRBV5-1; j_gene: TRBJ2-5; abundance: -; d_gene: TRBD2; CDR3nt: TGCGCCAGCAGCTTAGGGACTAGCGGGGGAGAGACCCAGTACTTC; CDR3aa: CASSLGTSGGETQYF
v_gene: TRBV12-3/TRBV12-4; j_gene: TRBJ2-5; abundance: -; d_gene: -; CDR3nt: TGTGCCAGCAGCAAGGGGGTTGGGACCCAGTACTTC; CDR3aa: CASSKGVGTQYF
v_gene: TRBV4-3; j_gene: TRBJ1-2; abundance: -; d_gene: -; CDR3nt: TGCGCCAGCAGCCAAGGGGGGACGGCTACTCCCTATGGCTACACCTTC; CDR3aa: CASSQGGTATPYGYTF
v_gene: TRBV25-1; j_gene: TRBJ2-3; abundance: -; d_gene: TRBD2; CDR3nt: TGTGCCAGCAGTGAATTGACTAGCGAACTCACAGATACGCAGTATTTT; CDR3aa: CASSELTSELTDTQYF
v_gene: TRBV25-1; j_gene: TRBJ1-5; abundance: -; d_gene: -; CDR3nt: TGTGCCAGCAGTGATACCCGGGGAGTCAATCAGCCCCAGCATTTT; CDR3aa: CASSDTRGVNQPQHF
v_gene: TRBV27; j_gene: TRBJ2-3; abundance: -; d_gene: -; CDR3nt: TGTGCCAGCAGTTTCTTTGACAGGATTAGCACAGATACGCAGTATTTT; CDR3aa: CASSFFDRISTDTQYF
v_gene: TRBV19; j_gene: TRBJ1-1; abundance: -; d_gene: -; CDR3nt: TGTGCCAGTAGTCTCATCTCGACAGGGAACACTGAAGCTTTCTTT; CDR3aa: CASSLISTGNTEAFF
v_gene: TRBV9; j_gene: TRBJ2-1; abundance: -; d_gene: -; CDR3nt: TGTGCCAGCAGCGTACACCTTTTTGAGGAGCAGTTCTTC; CDR3aa: CASSVHLFEEQFF
v_gene: TRBV3-1/TRBV3-2; j_gene: TRBJ2-1; abundance: -; d_gene: TRBD2; CDR3nt: TGTGCCAGCAGCCGCCCCGCGGCTAGCGGGTTTTACAATGAGCAGTTCTTC; CDR3aa: CASSRPAASGFYNEQFF
v_gene: TRBV5-8; j_gene: TRBJ1-2; abundance: -; d_gene: TRBD1; CDR3nt: TGTGCCAGCAGTCGCGGACAGGACGGCTATGGCTACACCTTC; CDR3aa: CASSRGQDGYGYTF
v_gene: TRBV2; j_gene: TRBJ2-3; abundance: -; d_gene: TRBD1; CDR3nt: TGTGCCAGCAGTGATAGGGGGCGCGGGACAGATACGCAGTATTTT; CDR3aa: CASSDRGRGTDTQYF
v_gene: TRBV28; j_gene: TRBJ2-1; abundance: once; d_gene: -; CDR3nt: TGTGCCAGCAGTTTAGGAGGGAAGCTTGAGCAGTTCTTC; CDR3aa: CASSLGGKLEQFF
v_gene: TRBV6-4; j_gene: TRBJ2-2; abundance: once; d_gene: TRBD1; CDR3nt: TGTGCCAGCAGTGGGGACAGGGGGCGCAGCGCCGGGGAGCTGTTTTTT; CDR3aa: CASSGDRGRSAGELFF
v_gene: TRBV11-2; j_gene: TRBJ2-1; abundance: -; d_gene: TRBD1; CDR3nt: TGTGCCAGCAGCTCCCAGGGGGATTCCTACAATGAGCAGTTCTTC; CDR3aa: CASSSQGDSYNEQFF
v_gene: TRBV10-2; j_gene: TRBJ1-5; abundance: few; d_gene: TRBD1; CDR3nt: TGCGCCAGCAGTAACGGGACAGGGATGAATCAGCCCCAGCATTTT; CDR3aa: CASSNGTGMNQPQHF
v_gene: TRBV28; j_gene: TRBJ1-5; abundance: once; d_gene: -; CDR3nt: TGTGCCAGCAGTTTAGCGATCAATCAGCCCCAGCATTTT; CDR3aa: CASSLAINQPQHF
v_gene: TRBV12-5; j_gene: TRBJ2-4; abundance: -; d_gene: TRBD1; CDR3nt: TGTGCTAGTGGTCGATCGGGACAGAAAAACATTCAGTACTTC; CDR3aa: CASGRSGQKNIQYF
v_gene: TRBV6-5; j_gene: TRBJ1-1; abundance: -; d_gene: -; CDR3nt: TGTGCCAGCAGTTACTCGGGAGGGAGTGGCGCTGAAGCTTTCTTT; CDR3aa: CASSYSGGSGAEAFF
v_gene: TRBV7-9; j_gene: TRBJ1-1; abundance: -; d_gene: -; CDR3nt: TGTGCCAGCAGCTTAGAAACGGGGGGCCCGGCTTTCTTT; CDR3aa: CASSLETGGPAFF
v_gene: TRBV5-1; j_gene: TRBJ1-1; abundance: -; d_gene: -; CDR3nt: TGCGCCAGCAGCGCACAGGGAGGGAACACTGAAGCTTTCTTT; CDR3aa: CASSAQGGNTEAFF
v_gene: TRBV9; j_gene: TRBJ2-5; abundance: once; d_gene: -; CDR3nt: TGTGCCAGCAGCGTCTTTTTTCGTAGGCAAGAGACCCAGTACTTC; CDR3aa: CASSVFFRRQETQYF
v_gene: TRBV6-5; j_gene: TRBJ2-3; abundance: -; d_gene: -; CDR3nt: TGTGCCAGCAGTTACTCGTCTGGCGGTAACACAGATACGCAGTATTTT; CDR3aa: CASSYSSGGNTDTQYF
v_gene: TRBV3-1/TRBV3-2; j_gene: TRBJ1-2; abundance: -; d_gene: -; CDR3nt: TGTGCCAGCAGCCCCCAATGGGGCACATATGGCTACACCTTC; CDR3aa: CASSPQWGTYGYTF
v_gene: TRBV6-6; j_gene: TRBJ1-5; abundance: -; d_gene: -; CDR3nt: TGTGCCAGCAGTTACCCCCCCCAGCCCCAGCATTTT; CDR3aa: CASSYPPQPQHF
v_gene: TRBV20-1; j_gene: TRBJ1-4; abundance: -; d_gene: -; CDR3nt: TGCAGTGCTAGTGTCACAGGTACTAATGAAAAACTGTTTTTT; CDR3aa: CSASVTGTNEKLFF
v_gene: TRBV5-5; j_gene: TRBJ1-2; abundance: -; d_gene: -; CDR3nt: TGTGCCAGCAGCTTGGGTAACGGTGGGGGCGGCTACACCTTC; CDR3aa: CASSLGNGGGGYTF
v_gene: TRBV30; j_gene: TRBJ1-3; abundance: -; d_gene: TRBD1; CDR3nt: TGTGCCTGGAAGACAGGGTACTCTGGAAACACCATATATTTT; CDR3aa: CAWKTGYSGNTIYF
v_gene: TRBV11-2; j_gene: TRBJ2-3; abundance: -; d_gene: TRBD2; CDR3nt: TGTGCCAGCAGCTCCCGACTAGCGTCAGAGGATACGCAGTATTTT; CDR3aa: CASSSRLASEDTQYF
v_gene: TRBV28; j_gene: TRBJ1-2; abundance: once; d_gene: TRBD1; CDR3nt: TGTGCCAGCAGCTTGTCCGACAGGGGGCCTGGGTATGGCTACACCTTC; CDR3aa: CASSLSDRGPGYGYTF
v_gene: TRBV5-1; j_gene: TRBJ1-3; abundance: -; d_gene: -; CDR3nt: TGCGCCAGCAGCTTGGGAGGGAGGAACACCATATATTTT; CDR3aa: CASSLGGRNTIYF
v_gene: TRBV27; j_gene: TRBJ2-2; abundance: -; d_gene: -; CDR3nt: TGTGCCAGCAGTTTATCCGGGGCGAACACCGGGGAGCTGTTTTTT; CDR3aa: CASSLSGANTGELFF
v_gene: TRBV5-4; j_gene: TRBJ1-2; abundance: -; d_gene: -; CDR3nt: TGTGCCAGCAGCTTACAGGGCGGTAACTATGGCTACACCTTC; CDR3aa: CASSLQGGNYGYTF
v_gene: TRBV7-2; j_gene: TRBJ2-3; abundance: -; d_gene: -; CDR3nt: TGTGCCAGCAGCTTAGGGCGGGGGCAGTATTTT; CDR3aa: CASSLGRGQYF
v_gene: TRBV7-9; j_gene: TRBJ1-2; abundance: -; d_gene: -; CDR3nt: TGTGCCAGCAGCTTAAGTAGCTCTAACTATGGCTACACCTTC; CDR3aa: CASSLSSSNYGYTF
v_gene: TRBV7-3; j_gene: TRBJ2-1; abundance: -; d_gene: -; CDR3nt: TGTGCCAGCAGCTCGTCACGGGGCGTGAATGAGCAGTTCTTC; CDR3aa: CASSSSRGVNEQFF
v_gene: TRBV5-6; j_gene: TRBJ2-5; abundance: -; d_gene: -; CDR3nt: TGTGCCAGCAGCTTGGCTATGACGGAGACCCAGTACTTC; CDR3aa: CASSLAMTETQYF
v_gene: TRBV6-1; j_gene: TRBJ2-3; abundance: -; d_gene: TRBD2; CDR3nt: TGTGCCAGCAGTGTGGGACTAGCGGGGGGCACAGATACGCAGTATTTT; CDR3aa: CASSVGLAGGTDTQYF
v_gene: TRBV28; j_gene: TRBJ1-5; abundance: -; d_gene: -; CDR3nt: TGTGCCAGCACCTGGGGGGGTAGCAATCAGCCCCAGCATTTT; CDR3aa: CASTWGGSNQPQHF
v_gene: TRBV29-1; j_gene: TRBJ2-1; abundance: once; d_gene: -; CDR3nt: TGCAGCGTTGGACCTTATATGTCCTACAATGAGCAGTTCTTC; CDR3aa: CSVGPYMSYNEQFF
v_gene: TRBV4-1; j_gene: TRBJ2-5; abundance: -; d_gene: TRBD2; CDR3nt: TGCGCCAGCAGCCAAGAAGGCAACGGGGCGGGGGGGGAAGAGACCCAGTACTTC; CDR3aa: CASSQEGNGAGGEETQYF
v_gene: TRBV11-2; j_gene: TRBJ2-2; abundance: -; d_gene: -; CDR3nt: TGTGCCAGCACCTACAGGGGACTTAACACCGGGGAGCTGTTTTTT; CDR3aa: CASTYRGLNTGELFF
v_gene: TRBV18; j_gene: TRBJ1-1; abundance: -; d_gene: TRBD1; CDR3nt: TGTGCCAGCTCACCTGGCGTCGACAGGGCCACTGAAGCTTTCTTT; CDR3aa: CASSPGVDRATEAFF
v_gene: TRBV5-1; j_gene: TRBJ2-5; abundance: -; d_gene: -; CDR3nt: TGCGCCAGCAGCCTACCAGAAGAGACCCAGTACTTC; CDR3aa: CASSLPEETQYF
v_gene: TRBV19; j_gene: TRBJ1-1; abundance: -; d_gene: TRBD1; CDR3nt: TGTGCCAGTAGACGGGACAGACTGATAGGAAATGAAGCTTTCTTT; CDR3aa: CASRRDRLIGNEAFF
v_gene: TRBV28; j_gene: TRBJ1-1; abundance: -; d_gene: -; CDR3nt: TGTGCCAGCAGTCCCCTGGGGGGGGACACTGAAGCTTTCTTT; CDR3aa: CASSPLGGDTEAFF
v_gene: TRBV6-2/TRBV6-3; j_gene: TRBJ1-5; abundance: -; d_gene: -; CDR3nt: TGTGCCAGCAGCGATCGTTTCGGGGTACAGGGAGGCTATAGCAATCAGCCCCAGCATTTT; CDR3aa: CASSDRFGVQGGYSNQPQHF
v_gene: TRBV4-3; j_gene: TRBJ2-1; abundance: -; d_gene: -; CDR3nt: TGCGCCAGCAGCCAAGAGGGCAGGTACCGGAATGAGCAGTTCTTC; CDR3aa: CASSQEGRYRNEQFF